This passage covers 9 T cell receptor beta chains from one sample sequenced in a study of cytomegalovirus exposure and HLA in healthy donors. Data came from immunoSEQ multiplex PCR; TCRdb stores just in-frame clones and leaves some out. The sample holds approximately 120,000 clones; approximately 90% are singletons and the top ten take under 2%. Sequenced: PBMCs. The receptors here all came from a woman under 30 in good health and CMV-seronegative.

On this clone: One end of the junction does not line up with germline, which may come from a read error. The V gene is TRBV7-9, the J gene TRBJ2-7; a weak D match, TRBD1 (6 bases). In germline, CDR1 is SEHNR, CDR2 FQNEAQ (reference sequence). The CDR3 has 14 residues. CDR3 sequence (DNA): TGTGCCAGCAGCCACCGGGACAACCCTTTCCCCTGGGACTTC. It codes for CASSHRDNPFPWDF.

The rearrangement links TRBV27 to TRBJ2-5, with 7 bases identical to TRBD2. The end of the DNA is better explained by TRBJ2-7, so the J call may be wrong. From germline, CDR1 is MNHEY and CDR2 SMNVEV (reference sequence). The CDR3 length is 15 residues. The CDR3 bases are TGTGCCAGCAGTTTATCCGGGGGGTCCCACTACGAGCAGTACTTC. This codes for CASSLSGGSHYEQYF.

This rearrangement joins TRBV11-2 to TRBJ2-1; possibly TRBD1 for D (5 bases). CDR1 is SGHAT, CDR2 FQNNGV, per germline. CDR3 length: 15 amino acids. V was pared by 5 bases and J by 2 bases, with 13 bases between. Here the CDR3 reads CASSLVRGPYNEQFF. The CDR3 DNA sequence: TGTGCCAGCAGCCTTGTAAGGGGCCCCTACAATGAGCAGTTCTTC.

CDR3 bases: TGTGCCAGTAGTCAAGGACAGGAAATTAACACTGAAGCTTTCTTT. This codes for CASSQGQEINTEAFF. The V call is TRBV19, the J call TRBJ1-1; 7 nucleotides align to TRBD1. There are 15 residues in the CDR3. V was clipped by 5 bases and J by 2 bases; unmatched bases: 8. CDR1 and CDR2 (germline): LNHDA, SQIVND (reference sequence).

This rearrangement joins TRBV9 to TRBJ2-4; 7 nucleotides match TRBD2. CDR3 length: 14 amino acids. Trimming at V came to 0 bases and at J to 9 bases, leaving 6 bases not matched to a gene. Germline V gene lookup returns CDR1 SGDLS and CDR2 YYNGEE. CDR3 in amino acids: CASSVEVGRGIQYF. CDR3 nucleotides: TGTGCCAGCAGCGTAGAAGTGGGGAGGGGCATTCAGTACTTC.

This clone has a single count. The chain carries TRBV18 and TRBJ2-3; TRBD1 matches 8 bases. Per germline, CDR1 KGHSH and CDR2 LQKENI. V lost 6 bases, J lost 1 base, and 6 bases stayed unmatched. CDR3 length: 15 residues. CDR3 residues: CASSPTGAGTDTQYF. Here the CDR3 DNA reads TGTGCCAGCTCCCCGACAGGGGCTGGCACAGATACGCAGTATTTT.

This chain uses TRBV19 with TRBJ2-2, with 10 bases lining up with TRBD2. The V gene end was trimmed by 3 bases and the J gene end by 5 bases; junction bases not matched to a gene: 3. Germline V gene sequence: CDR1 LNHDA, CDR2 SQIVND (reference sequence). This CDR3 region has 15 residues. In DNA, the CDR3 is TGTGCCAGTAGTATTTTGACTAGCGGGACCGGGGAGCTGTTTTTT. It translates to CASSILTSGTGELFF. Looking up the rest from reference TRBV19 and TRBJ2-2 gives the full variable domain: DGGITQSPKYLFRKEGQNVTLSCEQNLNHDAMYWYRQDPGQGLRLIYYSQIVNDFQKGDIAEGYSVSREKKESFPLTVTSAQKNPTAFYLCASSILTSGTGELFFGEGSRLTVL.

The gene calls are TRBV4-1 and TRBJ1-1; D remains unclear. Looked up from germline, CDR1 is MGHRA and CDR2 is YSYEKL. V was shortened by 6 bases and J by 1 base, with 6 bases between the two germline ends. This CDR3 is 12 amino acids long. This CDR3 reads CASRSGNTEAFF. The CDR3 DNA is TGCGCCAGCAGGTCGGGGAACACTGAAGCTTTCTTT.

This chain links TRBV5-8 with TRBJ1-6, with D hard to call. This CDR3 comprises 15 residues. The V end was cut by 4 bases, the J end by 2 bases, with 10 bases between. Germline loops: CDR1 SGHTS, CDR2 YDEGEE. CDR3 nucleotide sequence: TGTGCCAGCAGCCCGAGGGCGCCCTATAATTCACCCCTCCACTTT. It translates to CASSPRAPYNSPLHF.